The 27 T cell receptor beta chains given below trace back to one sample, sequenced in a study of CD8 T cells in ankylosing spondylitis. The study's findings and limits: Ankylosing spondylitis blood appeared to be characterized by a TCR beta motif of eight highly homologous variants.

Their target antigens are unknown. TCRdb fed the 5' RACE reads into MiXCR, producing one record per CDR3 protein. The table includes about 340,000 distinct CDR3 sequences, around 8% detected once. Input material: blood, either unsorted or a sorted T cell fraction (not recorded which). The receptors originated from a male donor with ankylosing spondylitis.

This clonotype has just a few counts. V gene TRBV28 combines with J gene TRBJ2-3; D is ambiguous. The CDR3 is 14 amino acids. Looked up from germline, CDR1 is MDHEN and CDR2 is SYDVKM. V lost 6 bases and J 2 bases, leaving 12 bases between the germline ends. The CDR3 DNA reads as TGTGCCAGCAGCAGGTCTCGGGTCACAGATACGCAGTATTTT. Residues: CASSRSRVTDTQYF. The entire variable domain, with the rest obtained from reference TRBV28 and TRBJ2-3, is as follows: DVKVTQSSRYLVKRTGEKVFLECVQDMDHENMFWYRQDPGLGLRLIYFSYDVKMKEKGDIPEGYSVSREKKERFSLILESASTNQTSMYLCASSRSRVTDTQYFGPGTRLTVL.

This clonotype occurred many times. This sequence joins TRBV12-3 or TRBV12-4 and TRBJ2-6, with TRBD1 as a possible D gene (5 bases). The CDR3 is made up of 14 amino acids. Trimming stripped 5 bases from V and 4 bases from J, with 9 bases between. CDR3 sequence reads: CASSRGSGANVLTF. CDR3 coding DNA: TGTGCCAGCAGTAGGGGATCCGGGGCCAACGTCCTGACTTTC.

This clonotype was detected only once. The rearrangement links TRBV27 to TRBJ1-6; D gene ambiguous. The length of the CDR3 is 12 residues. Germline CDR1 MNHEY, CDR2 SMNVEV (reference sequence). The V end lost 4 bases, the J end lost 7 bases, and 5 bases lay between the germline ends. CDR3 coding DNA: TGTGCCAGCAGTTGGCTGAATTCACCCCTCCACTTT. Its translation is CASSWLNSPLHF.

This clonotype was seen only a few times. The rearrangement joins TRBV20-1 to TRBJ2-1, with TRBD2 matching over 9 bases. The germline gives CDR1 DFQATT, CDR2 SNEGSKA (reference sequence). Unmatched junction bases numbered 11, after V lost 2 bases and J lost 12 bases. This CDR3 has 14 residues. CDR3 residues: CSARSPSGIPLQFF. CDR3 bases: TGCAGTGCTAGATCCCCTAGCGGGATCCCACTGCAGTTCTTC.

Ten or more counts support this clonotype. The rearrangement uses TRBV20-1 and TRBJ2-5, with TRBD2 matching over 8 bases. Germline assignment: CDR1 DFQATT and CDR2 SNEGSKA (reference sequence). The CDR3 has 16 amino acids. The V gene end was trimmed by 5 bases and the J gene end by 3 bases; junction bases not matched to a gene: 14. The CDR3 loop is CSASPPAAGGKETQYF. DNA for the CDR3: TGCAGTGCTTCGCCTCCAGCGGCGGGAGGAAAAGAGACCCAGTACTTC.

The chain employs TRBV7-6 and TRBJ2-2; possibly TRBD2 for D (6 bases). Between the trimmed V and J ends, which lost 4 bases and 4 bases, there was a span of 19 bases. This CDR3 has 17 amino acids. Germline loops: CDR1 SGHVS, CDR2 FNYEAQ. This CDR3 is CASSSTRREPVTGELFF. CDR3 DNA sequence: TGTGCCAGCAGCTCTACTCGGCGGGAACCCGTCACCGGGGAGCTGTTTTTT.

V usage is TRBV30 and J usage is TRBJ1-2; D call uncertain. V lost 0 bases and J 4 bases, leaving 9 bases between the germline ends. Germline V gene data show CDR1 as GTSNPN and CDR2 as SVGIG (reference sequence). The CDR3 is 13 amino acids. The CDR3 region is CAWSVRTSYGYTF. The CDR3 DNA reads TGTGCCTGGAGTGTAAGGACGAGCTATGGCTACACCTTC.

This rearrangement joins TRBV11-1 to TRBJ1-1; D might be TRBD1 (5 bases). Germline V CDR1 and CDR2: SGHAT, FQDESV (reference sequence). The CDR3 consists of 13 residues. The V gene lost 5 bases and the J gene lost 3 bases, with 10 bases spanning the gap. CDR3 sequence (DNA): TGTGCCAGCAGCCGGGACGTAGACACTGAAGCTTTCTTT. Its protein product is CASSRDVDTEAFF. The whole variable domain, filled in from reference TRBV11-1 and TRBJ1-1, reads EAEVAQSPRYKITEKSQAVAFWCDPISGHATLYWYRQILGQGPELLVQFQDESVVDDSQLPKDRFSAERLKGVDSTLKIQPAELGDSAMYLCASSRDVDTEAFFGQGTRLTVV.

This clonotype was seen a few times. CDR3 nucleotides: TGTGCCAGCAGCACCGGGACTCAAGCCTACAATGAGCAGTTCTTC. This gives the protein CASSTGTQAYNEQFF. The chain is built from TRBV7-3 and TRBJ2-1, with TRBD2 as a possible D gene (6 bases). The germline V and J ends were trimmed by 5 bases and 2 bases, with 13 bases remaining between them. CDR3 length: 15 amino acids. Germline values: CDR1 SGHTA, CDR2 FQGTGA.

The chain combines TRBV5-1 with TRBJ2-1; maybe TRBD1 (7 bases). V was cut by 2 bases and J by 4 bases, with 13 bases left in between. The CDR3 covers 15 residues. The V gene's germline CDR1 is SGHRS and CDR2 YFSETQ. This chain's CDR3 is CASSLPGGGYNEQFF. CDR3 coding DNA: TGCGCCAGCAGCTTACCAGGGGGAGGATACAATGAGCAGTTCTTC.

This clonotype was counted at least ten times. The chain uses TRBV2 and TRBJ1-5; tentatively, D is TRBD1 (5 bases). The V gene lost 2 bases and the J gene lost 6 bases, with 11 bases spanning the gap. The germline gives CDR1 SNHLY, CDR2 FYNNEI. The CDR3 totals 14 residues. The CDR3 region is CASSEQGLGQPQHF. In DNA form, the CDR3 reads TGTGCCAGCAGTGAACAGGGCCTGGGTCAGCCCCAGCATTTT.

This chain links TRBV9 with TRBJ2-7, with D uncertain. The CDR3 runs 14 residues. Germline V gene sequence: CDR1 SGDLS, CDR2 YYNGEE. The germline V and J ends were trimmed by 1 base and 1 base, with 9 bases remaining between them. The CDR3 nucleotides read TGTGCCAGCAGCGTATCGGGTGGGTCCTACGAGCAGTACTTC. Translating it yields CASSVSGGSYEQYF.

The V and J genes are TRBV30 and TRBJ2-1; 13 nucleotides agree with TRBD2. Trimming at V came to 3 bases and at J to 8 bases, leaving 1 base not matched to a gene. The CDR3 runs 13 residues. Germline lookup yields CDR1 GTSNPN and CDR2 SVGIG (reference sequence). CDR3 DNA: TGTGCCTGGAGCGGACTAGCGGGAGATGAGCAGTTCTTC. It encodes CAWSGLAGDEQFF.

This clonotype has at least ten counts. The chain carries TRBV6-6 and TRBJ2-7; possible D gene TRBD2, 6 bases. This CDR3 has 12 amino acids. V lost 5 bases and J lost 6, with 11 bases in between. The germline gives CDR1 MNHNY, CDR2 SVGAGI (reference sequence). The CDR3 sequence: CASSQTLAEQYF. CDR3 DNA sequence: TGTGCCAGCAGTCAAACACTAGCCGAGCAGTACTTC.

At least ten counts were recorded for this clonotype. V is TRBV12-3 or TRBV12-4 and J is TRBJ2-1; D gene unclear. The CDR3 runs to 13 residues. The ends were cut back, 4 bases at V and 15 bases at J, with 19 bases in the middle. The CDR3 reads CASSSKGFRELFF. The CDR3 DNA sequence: TGTGCCAGCAGTTCTAAGGGATTCCGAGAGTTGTTCTTC.

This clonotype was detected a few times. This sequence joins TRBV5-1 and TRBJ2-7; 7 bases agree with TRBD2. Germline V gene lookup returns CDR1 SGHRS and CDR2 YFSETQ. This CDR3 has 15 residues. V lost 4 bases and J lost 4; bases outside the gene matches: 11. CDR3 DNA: TGCGCCAGCAGCCAGAAGCGGGGCGCCGGGTACGAGCAGTACTTC. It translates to CASSQKRGAGYEQYF.

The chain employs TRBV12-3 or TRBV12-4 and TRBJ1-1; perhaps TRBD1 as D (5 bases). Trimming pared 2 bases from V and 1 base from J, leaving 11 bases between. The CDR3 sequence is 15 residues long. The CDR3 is CASSLSTGGNTEAFF. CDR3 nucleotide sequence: TGTGCCAGCAGTTTATCCACAGGCGGGAACACTGAAGCTTTCTTT.

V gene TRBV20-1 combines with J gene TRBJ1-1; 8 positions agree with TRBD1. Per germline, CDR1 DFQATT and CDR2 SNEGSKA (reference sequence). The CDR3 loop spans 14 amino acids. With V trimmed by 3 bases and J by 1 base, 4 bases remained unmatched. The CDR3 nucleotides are TGCAGTGCTAGGACAGGGGTAGGGAACACTGAAGCTTTCTTT. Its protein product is CSARTGVGNTEAFF.

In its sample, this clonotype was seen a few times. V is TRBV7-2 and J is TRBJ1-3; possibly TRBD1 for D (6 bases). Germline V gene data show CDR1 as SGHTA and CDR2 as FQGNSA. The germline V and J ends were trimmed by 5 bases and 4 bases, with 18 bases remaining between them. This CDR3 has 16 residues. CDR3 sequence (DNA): TGTGCCAGCAGCCCGCACCAGACAGGCCAGGGAAACACCATATATTTT. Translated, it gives CASSPHQTGQGNTIYF. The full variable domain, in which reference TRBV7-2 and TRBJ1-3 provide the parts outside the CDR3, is GAGVSQSPSNKVTEKGKDVELRCDPISGHTALYWYRQSLGQGLEFLIYFQGNSAPDKSGLPSDRFSAERTGGSVSTLTIQRTQQEDSAVYLCASSPHQTGQGNTIYFGEGSWLTVV.

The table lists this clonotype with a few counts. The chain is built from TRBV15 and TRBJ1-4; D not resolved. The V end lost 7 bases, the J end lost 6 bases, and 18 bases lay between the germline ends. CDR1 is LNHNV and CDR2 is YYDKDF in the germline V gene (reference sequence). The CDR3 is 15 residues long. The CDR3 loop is CATTNLGYMDEKLFF. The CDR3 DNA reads TGTGCCACCACTAACTTGGGGTATATGGATGAAAAACTGTTTTTT.

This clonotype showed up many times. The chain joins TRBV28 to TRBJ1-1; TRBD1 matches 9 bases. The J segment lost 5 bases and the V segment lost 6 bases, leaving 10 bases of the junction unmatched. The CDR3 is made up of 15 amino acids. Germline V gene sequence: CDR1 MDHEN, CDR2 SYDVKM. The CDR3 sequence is CASRFSTGGWTEAFF. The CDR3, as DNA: TGTGCCAGCAGGTTCTCGACAGGGGGTTGGACTGAAGCTTTCTTT.

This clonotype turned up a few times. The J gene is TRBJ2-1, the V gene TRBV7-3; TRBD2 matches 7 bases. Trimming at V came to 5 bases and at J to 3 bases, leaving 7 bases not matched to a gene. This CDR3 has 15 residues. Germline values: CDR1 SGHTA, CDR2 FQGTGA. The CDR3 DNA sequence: TGTGCCAGCAGCCCAACTAGCGCGAACTACAATGAGCAGTTCTTC. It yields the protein CASSPTSANYNEQFF.

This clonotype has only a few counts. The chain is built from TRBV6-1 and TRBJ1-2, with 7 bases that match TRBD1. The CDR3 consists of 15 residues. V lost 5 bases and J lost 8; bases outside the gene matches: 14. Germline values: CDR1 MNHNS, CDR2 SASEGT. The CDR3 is CASSRENRDSRGYTF. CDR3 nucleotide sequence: TGTGCCAGCAGTCGCGAGAACCGGGACAGTCGAGGCTACACCTTC.

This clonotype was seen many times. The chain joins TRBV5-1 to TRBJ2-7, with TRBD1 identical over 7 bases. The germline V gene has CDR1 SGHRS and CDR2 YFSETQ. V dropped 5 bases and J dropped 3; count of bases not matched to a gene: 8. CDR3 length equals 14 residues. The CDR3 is CASSSSGQSYEQYF. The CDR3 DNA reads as TGCGCCAGCAGTAGCTCGGGACAGAGCTACGAGCAGTACTTC.

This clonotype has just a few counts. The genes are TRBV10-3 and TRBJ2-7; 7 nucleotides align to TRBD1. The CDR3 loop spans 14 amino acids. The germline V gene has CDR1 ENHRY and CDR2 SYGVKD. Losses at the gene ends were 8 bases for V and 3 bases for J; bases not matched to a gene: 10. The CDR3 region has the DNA TGTGCCATCGGAACAGGGGATTTCGGCTACGAGCAGTACTTC. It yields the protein CAIGTGDFGYEQYF.

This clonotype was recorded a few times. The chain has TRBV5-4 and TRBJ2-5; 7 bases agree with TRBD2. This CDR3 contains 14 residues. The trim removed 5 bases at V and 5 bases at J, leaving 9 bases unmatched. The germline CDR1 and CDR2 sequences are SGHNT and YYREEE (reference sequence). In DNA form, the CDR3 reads TGTGCCAGCAGTCCCCCGGGGGGACTGGAGACCCAGTACTTC. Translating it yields CASSPPGGLETQYF. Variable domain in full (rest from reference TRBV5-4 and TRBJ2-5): ETGVTQSPTHLIKTRGQQVTLRCSSQSGHNTVSWYQQALGQGPQFIFQYYREEENGRGNFPPRFSGLQFPNYSSELNVNALELDDSALYLCASSPPGGLETQYFGPGTRLLVL.

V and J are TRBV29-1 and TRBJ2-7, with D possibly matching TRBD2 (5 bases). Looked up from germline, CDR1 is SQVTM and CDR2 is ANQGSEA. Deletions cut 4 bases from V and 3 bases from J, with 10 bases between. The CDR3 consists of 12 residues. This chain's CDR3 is CSVAGSGYEQYF. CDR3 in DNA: TGCAGCGTTGCGGGGTCCGGCTACGAGCAGTACTTC.